The 2 T cell receptor beta chains in this list originate from one sample, sequenced in a study of identical twins. TCRdb re-derived calls from the 5' RACE reads in MiXCR, one entry per CDR3 protein. The sample records 690,000 or so distinct CDR3 sequences, 8.5% to 9.5% being singletons. These data were also reused for a study on yellow fever vaccine responses in identical twins.

Sequences were obtained from PBMCs. These receptors were taken from a woman between 18 and 30 years old in good health.

This chain joins TRBV3-1 and TRBJ2-5; 11 bases are a match to TRBD2. V shed 7 bases, J shed 5 bases, and the junction held 6 bases outside the gene matches. CDR1 LGHDT and CDR2 YNNKEL come from the germline V gene (reference sequence). The CDR3 runs to 14 residues. The CDR3 sequence: CASNIAGGQETQYF. The CDR3, as DNA: TGTGCCAGCAATATAGCGGGAGGGCAGGAGACCCAGTACTTC.

J is TRBJ2-2 and V is TRBV5-4; maybe TRBD1 (6 bases). Germline V gene sequence: CDR1 SGHNT, CDR2 YYREEE (reference sequence). V lost 5 bases, J lost 5 bases, and 16 bases lay in between. CDR3 length: 15 amino acids. CDR3 sequence reads: CASSPLSGDTGELFF. As DNA, the CDR3 is TGTGCCAGCAGTCCTCTTTCAGGGGATACCGGGGAGCTGTTTTTT.